The 27 T cell receptor beta chains in this list originate from one sample, sequenced in a study of T cell responses to AZD1222 COVID-19 vaccine. The table came from immunoSEQ multiplex PCR; TCRdb's copy has only in-frame clones and leaves some out. The sample contains about 88,000 clones, around nine tenths of which appear only once. Sequences were derived from peripheral blood, sampled on day 0 of AZD1222 vaccination. The source is an adult in good health.

The CDR3, as DNA: TGTGCCAGCAGGACAGGGGGTTTCACCATATATTTT. Translation: CASRTGGFTIYF. The genes are TRBV12-3 or TRBV12-4 and TRBJ1-3; 9 bases line up with TRBD1. The CDR3 spans 12 residues. J gave up 9 bases and V 6 bases, and 3 bases lay outside the gene matches.

The chain joins TRBV6-5 to TRBJ1-4; no clear D gene. Germline V gene lookup returns CDR1 MNHEY and CDR2 SVGAGI. This CDR3 spans 15 amino acids. Trimming removed 5 bases from V and 10 bases from J, with 20 bases in between. Here the CDR3 reads CASSPWDGLTGKLFF. The CDR3 region has the DNA TGTGCCAGCAGTCCTTGGGATGGCCTCACGGGAAAACTGTTTTTT.

The V gene is TRBV6-5, the J gene TRBJ2-2, with D possibly matching TRBD1 (5 bases). The germline V gene encodes CDR1 MNHEY and CDR2 SVGAGI. V was pared by 10 bases and J by 6 bases, with 12 bases between. The CDR3 has 12 amino acids. The CDR3: CAIRQFPGELFF. CDR3 bases: TGTGCCATCCGACAGTTTCCCGGGGAGCTGTTTTTT.

This chain connects TRBV2 to TRBJ2-7, with TRBD1 as a possible D gene (5 bases). This CDR3 comprises 14 residues. V shed 4 bases and J shed 5 bases, with 15 bases lying between them. Germline values: CDR1 SNHLY, CDR2 FYNNEI. The chain's CDR3 is CASSAAGLTHEQYF. In DNA form, the CDR3 reads TGTGCCAGCAGTGCGGCAGGGCTTACCCACGAGCAGTACTTC. Full variable domain (rest looked up from reference TRBV2 and TRBJ2-7): EPEVTQTPSHQVTQMGQEVILRCVPISNHLYFYWYRQILGQKVEFLVSFYNNEISEKSEIFDDQFSVERPDGSNFTLKIRSTKLEDSAMYFCASSAAGLTHEQYFGPGTRLTVT.

This chain connects TRBV5-1 to TRBJ1-1, with TRBD1 identical over 8 bases. CDR3 length: 13 amino acids. CDR1 and CDR2 (germline): SGHRS, YFSETQ. Trimming removed 4 bases from V and 4 bases from J; junction bases left unmatched: 3. This CDR3 reads CASSVGTGTEAFF. In nucleotides, the CDR3 is TGCGCCAGCAGCGTCGGGACAGGCACTGAAGCTTTCTTT.

The rearrangement joins TRBV7-8 to TRBJ1-5; no clear D. This CDR3 comprises 12 residues. Germline lookup yields CDR1 SGHVS and CDR2 FQNEAQ. Trimming took 2 bases from V and 5 from J, leaving 4 bases between them. The CDR3 protein is CASSLIDQPQHF. In DNA form, the CDR3 reads TGTGCCAGCAGCTTAATCGATCAGCCCCAGCATTTT.

This clone has a single count. The chain couples TRBV3-1 (or the pseudogene TRBV3-2) to TRBJ1-6; possible D gene TRBD1, 5 bases. Trimming left V 0 bases short and J 9 bases short, with 12 bases between. From germline, CDR1 is LGHDT and CDR2 YNNKEL (reference sequence). The CDR3 consists of 15 residues. CDR3 DNA sequence: TGTGCCAGCAGCCAAGATGGGGCAAGTAGTTCACCCCTCCACTTT. Protein sequence: CASSQDGASSSPLHF.

This chain links TRBV9 with TRBJ1-2; D is possibly TRBD1 (5 bases). This CDR3 has 14 residues. The V end was cut by 2 bases, the J end by 5 bases, with 13 bases between. Germline assignment: CDR1 SGDLS and CDR2 YYNGEE. The CDR3 protein is CASSVFVGGYGYTF. DNA of the CDR3: TGTGCCAGCAGCGTTTTTGTGGGGGGATATGGCTACACCTTC.

V gene TRBV3-1 (or the pseudogene TRBV3-2) combines with J gene TRBJ2-5; the match to TRBD1 covers 7 bases. Germline trimming cut 1 base from V and 5 bases from J; bases unmatched to any gene: 10. There are 16 residues in the CDR3. CDR1 LGHDT and CDR2 YNNKEL come from the germline V gene (reference sequence). The CDR3: CASSQGHVTGRETQYF. CDR3 bases: TGTGCCAGCAGCCAAGGCCACGTGACAGGGCGCGAGACCCAGTACTTC.

The rearrangement links TRBV7-8 to TRBJ1-5, with D possibly being TRBD1 (5 bases). The CDR3 has 16 residues. Trimming pared 5 bases from V and 0 bases from J, leaving 14 bases between. Germline V gives CDR1 SGHVS, CDR2 FQNEAQ. This chain's CDR3 is CASSRWGPNSNQPQHF. DNA of the CDR3: TGTGCCAGCAGCCGATGGGGACCGAATAGCAATCAGCCCCAGCATTTT.

The chain uses TRBV6-1 and TRBJ2-7; possible D gene TRBD1, 6 bases. Trimming took off 2 bases at V and 7 bases at J, with 27 bases between the two ends. Germline CDR1 reads MNHNS; CDR2 reads SASEGT. This CDR3 has 18 amino acids. The CDR3 DNA reads TGTGCCAGCAGTGAATTAAGACAGGTTAGGAGAAGTACGTCAGAGCAGTACTTC. Protein: CASSELRQVRRSTSEQYF.

This sequence joins TRBV4-2 and TRBJ1-5; TRBD1 is a possible D gene (5 bases). The CDR3 loop spans 18 amino acids. Per germline, CDR1 LGHNA and CDR2 YNFKEQ. Trimming cost V 2 bases and J 0 bases, with 17 bases left between them. The CDR3 bases are TGTGCCAGCAGCCAATATACCGGGACGGCTTATAGCAATCAGCCCCAGCATTTT. Amino acid sequence: CASSQYTGTAYSNQPQHF.

The CDR3 here is CARSSYLNTEAFF. The CDR3 nucleotides read TGTGCCAGAAGCTCTTACCTGAACACTGAAGCTTTCTTT. This chain links TRBV7-5 with TRBJ1-1. TRBV7-5 is recorded as a pseudogene. The CDR3 consists of 13 residues.

V usage is TRBV6-6 and J usage is TRBJ1-1; perhaps TRBD1 as D (6 bases). Germline CDR1 and CDR2: MNHNY and SVGAGI (reference sequence). V lost 2 bases and J 6 bases, leaving 19 bases between the germline ends. There are 16 residues in the CDR3. The CDR3 reads CASSYQTQGLLSEAFF. The CDR3 DNA is TGTGCCAGCAGTTACCAAACACAGGGTTTGTTGTCTGAAGCTTTCTTT.

This rearrangement joins TRBV28 to TRBJ1-2; perhaps TRBD1 as D (6 bases). This CDR3 is built from 12 residues. The V end was cut by 7 bases, the J end by 4 bases, with 10 bases between. CDR1 is MDHEN and CDR2 is SYDVKM in the germline V gene. CDR3 loop: CASKGVFYGYTF. CDR3 coding DNA: TGTGCCAGCAAGGGGGTTTTCTATGGCTACACCTTC.

The V and J genes are TRBV7-2 and TRBJ2-1; no reliable D call. The germline CDR1 and CDR2 sequences are SGHTA and FQGNSA. This CDR3 is built from 17 residues. The V end lost 2 bases, the J end lost 0 bases, and 14 bases lay between the germline ends. CDR3 sequence: CASSLISGVSSYNEQFF. DNA of the CDR3: TGTGCCAGCAGCTTAATTTCCGGCGTGAGCTCCTACAATGAGCAGTTCTTC. Combining the CDR3 with reference TRBV7-2 and TRBJ2-1 gives the whole variable domain GAGVSQSPSNKVTEKGKDVELRCDPISGHTALYWYRQSLGQGLEFLIYFQGNSAPDKSGLPSDRFSAERTGGSVSTLTIQRTQQEDSAVYLCASSLISGVSSYNEQFFGPGTRLTVL.

On this clone: Other DNA sequences in this specimen translate into the identical CDR3. The genes are TRBV5-1 and TRBJ1-1; D is undetermined. CDR3 length: 13 amino acids. V was pared by 1 base and J by 0 bases, with 4 bases between. CDR1 and CDR2 (germline): SGHRS, YFSETQ. CDR3 loop: CASSLSLNTEAFF. CDR3 bases: TGCGCCAGCAGCTTGTCTTTGAACACTGAAGCTTTCTTT.

V and J are TRBV4-1 and TRBJ1-2; D remains unclear. The CDR3 contains 14 residues. Germline values: CDR1 MGHRA, CDR2 YSYEKL. Deletions cut 4 bases from V and 0 bases from J, with 9 bases between. CDR3 amino acids: CASSPTASNYGYTF. CDR3 sequence (DNA): TGCGCCAGCAGCCCTACAGCGTCTAACTATGGCTACACCTTC.

V and J are TRBV20-1 and TRBJ1-5, with a weak D call TRBD1 (6 bases). Between the trimmed V and J ends, which lost 6 bases and 0 bases, there was a span of 24 bases. This CDR3 comprises 18 residues. The germline CDR1 and CDR2 sequences are DFQATT and SNEGSKA (reference sequence). In DNA form, the CDR3 reads TGCAGTGCGAGTGGGGAGCCAGGGGATGCGTATAGCAATCAGCCCCAGCATTTT. This sequence encodes CSASGEPGDAYSNQPQHF.

The CDR3 is CASSQRSDTQYF. CDR3 nucleotide sequence: TGTGCCAGCAGCCAGAGGTCAGATACGCAGTATTTT. This chain links TRBV3-1 (or the pseudogene TRBV3-2) with TRBJ2-3, with D unresolved. Germline V gives CDR1 LGHDT, CDR2 YNNKEL (reference sequence). V dropped 3 bases and J dropped 4 bases, with 5 bases sitting between them. This CDR3 has 12 amino acids.

The chain has TRBV15 and TRBJ1-2, with 7 nucleotides matching TRBD1. Trimming cost V 1 base and J 8 bases; bases outside gene matches: 7. The CDR3 consists of 14 residues. Germline V gene data show CDR1 as LNHNV and CDR2 as YYDKDF (reference sequence). The CDR3 loop reads CATSRGGGQGGYTF. The DNA for the CDR3 is TGTGCCACCAGCAGAGGAGGGGGCCAAGGGGGCTACACCTTC. Together with reference TRBV15 and TRBJ1-2, the CDR3 gives the full variable domain: DAMVIQNPRYQVTQFGKPVTLSCSQTLNHNVMYWYQQKSSQAPKLLFHYYDKDFNNEADTPDNFQSRRPNTSFCFLDIRSPGLGDTAMYLCATSRGGGQGGYTFGSGTRLTVV.

Note on this clone: The sample carries other DNA sequences with the same CDR3. The J gene is TRBJ2-5, the V gene TRBV5-4, with D possibly TRBD2 on 7 matching bases. This CDR3 region has 15 residues. Germline-derived CDR1 and CDR2 are SGHNT and YYREEE (reference sequence). Trimming took 2 bases from V and 1 from J, leaving 12 bases between them. The CDR3 protein is CASSLGGGVQETQYF. The DNA of the CDR3 is TGTGCCAGCAGCTTAGGCGGGGGCGTCCAAGAGACCCAGTACTTC. The variable domain in full, completed from reference TRBV5-4 and TRBJ2-5, reads ETGVTQSPTHLIKTRGQQVTLRCSSQSGHNTVSWYQQALGQGPQFIFQYYREEENGRGNFPPRFSGLQFPNYSSELNVNALELDDSALYLCASSLGGGVQETQYFGPGTRLLVL.

The genes are TRBV4-1 and TRBJ1-1; no clear D gene. Germline lookup yields CDR1 MGHRA and CDR2 YSYEKL. Deletions cut 0 bases from V and 4 bases from J, with 12 bases between. The CDR3 runs to 15 residues. CDR3 sequence: CASSQDLNVGTEAFF. Written as DNA, the CDR3 is TGCGCCAGCAGCCAAGATCTTAACGTGGGCACTGAAGCTTTCTTT.

The chain uses TRBV7-8 and TRBJ2-7; possibly TRBD1 or TRBD2 for D (5 bases each). The germline gives CDR1 SGHVS, CDR2 FQNEAQ. With 4 bases removed from V and 6 bases from J, the gap between germline ends came to 16 bases. The CDR3 contains 14 residues. Here the CDR3 reads CASSWDRSTGEQYF. In nucleotides, the CDR3 is TGTGCCAGCAGCTGGGACCGGTCGACGGGCGAGCAGTACTTC.

The chain is built from TRBV5-1 and TRBJ1-6; weak D call: TRBD1 (6 bases). Germline V lookup: CDR1 SGHRS, CDR2 YFSETQ. V lost 4 bases and J lost 7, with 12 bases in between. This CDR3 spans 14 amino acids. The CDR3 here is CASSPRGDNSPLHF. The CDR3 bases are TGCGCCAGCAGCCCGAGGGGGGACAATTCACCCCTCCACTTT.

This chain uses TRBV6-4 with TRBJ2-3, with TRBD2 as a possible D gene (7 bases). Germline lookup yields CDR1 MRHNA and CDR2 SNTAGT. The CDR3 spans 15 residues. V lost 2 bases and J 0 bases, leaving 9 bases between the germline ends. CDR3 bases: TGTGCCAGCAGTGACGGGGGGGGCAGCACAGATACGCAGTATTTT. This translates into CASSDGGGSTDTQYF.

V and J are TRBV7-3 and TRBJ2-1; TRBD1 agrees at 9 bases. V shed 5 bases, J shed 3 bases, and the junction held 5 bases outside the gene matches. CDR3 length: 15 amino acids. Per germline, CDR1 SGHTA and CDR2 FQGTGA. The CDR3 is CASSPGTGNYNEQFF. CDR3 sequence (DNA): TGTGCCAGCAGCCCAGGGACAGGGAACTACAATGAGCAGTTCTTC.